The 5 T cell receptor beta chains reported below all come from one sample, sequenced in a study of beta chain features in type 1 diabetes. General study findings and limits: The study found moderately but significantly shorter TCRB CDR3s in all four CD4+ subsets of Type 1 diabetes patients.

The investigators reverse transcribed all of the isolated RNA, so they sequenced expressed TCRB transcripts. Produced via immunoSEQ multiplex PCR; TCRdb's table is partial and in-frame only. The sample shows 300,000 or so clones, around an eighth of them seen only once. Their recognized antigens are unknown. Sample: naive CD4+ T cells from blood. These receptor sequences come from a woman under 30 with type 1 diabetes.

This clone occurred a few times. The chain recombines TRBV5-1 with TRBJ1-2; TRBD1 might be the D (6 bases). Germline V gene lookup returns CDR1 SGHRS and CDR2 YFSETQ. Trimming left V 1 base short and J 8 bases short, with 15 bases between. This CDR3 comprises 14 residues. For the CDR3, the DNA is TGCGCCAGCAGCTTGTCGACAGGACGGGAAGGCTACACCTTC. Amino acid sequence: CASSLSTGREGYTF.

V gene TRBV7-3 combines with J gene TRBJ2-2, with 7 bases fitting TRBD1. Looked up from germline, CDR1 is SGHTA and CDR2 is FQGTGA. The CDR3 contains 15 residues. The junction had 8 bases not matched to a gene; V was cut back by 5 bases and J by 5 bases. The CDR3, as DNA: TGTGCCAGCAGCCGAACAGGGGCCGGGACCGGGGAGCTGTTTTTT. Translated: CASSRTGAGTGELFF.

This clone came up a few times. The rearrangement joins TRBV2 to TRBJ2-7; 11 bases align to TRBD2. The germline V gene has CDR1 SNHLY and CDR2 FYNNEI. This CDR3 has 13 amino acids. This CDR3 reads CARGGLAAYEQYF. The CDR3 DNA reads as TGTGCAAGGGGGGGACTAGCGGCCTACGAGCAGTACTTC.

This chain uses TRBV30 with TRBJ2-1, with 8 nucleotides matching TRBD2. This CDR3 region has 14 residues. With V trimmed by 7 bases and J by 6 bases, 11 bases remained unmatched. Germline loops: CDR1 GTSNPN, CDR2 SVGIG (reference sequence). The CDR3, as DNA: TGTGCCTCACAGGCGGGAGGAGCGGGCAATGAGCAGTTCTTC. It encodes CASQAGGAGNEQFF.

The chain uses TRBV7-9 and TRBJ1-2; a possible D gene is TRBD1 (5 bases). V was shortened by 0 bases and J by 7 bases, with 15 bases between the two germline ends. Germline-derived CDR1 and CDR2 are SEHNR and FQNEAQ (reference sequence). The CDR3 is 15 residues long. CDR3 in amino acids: CASSLASWGVSGYTF. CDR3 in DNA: TGTGCCAGCAGCTTAGCGTCCTGGGGCGTTAGTGGCTACACCTTC.